This TCR beta chain was identified in a study of T-cell reconstitution after alpha-beta-depleted transplantation in children. As it was prepared, the TCRbeta library received unique molecular identifiers. TCRdb called the PCR reads again in MiXCR, with one record for every CDR3 protein. This table has about 980,000 distinct CDR3 sequences, 25% to 30% appearing once. This CDR3 comprises 16 residues. The V end was cut by 1 base, the J end by 4 bases, with 11 bases between. The germline CDR1 and CDR2 sequences are MGHRA and YSYEKL. The chain joins TRBV4-1 to TRBJ2-6; D may be TRBD1 (6 bases). The sequence came from a boy less than two years old who had a stem cell transplant for SCID, so the T cells may come from the graft donor. Here the sequenced sample was PBMCs, mostly from graft donor cells, taken 360 days after TCRalphabeta/CD19-depleted stem cell transplant. In nucleotides, the CDR3 is TGCGCCAGCAGCCAAGCAGGGGCGCTGGGGGCCAACGTCCTGACTTTC. The encoded protein is CASSQAGALGANVLTF.